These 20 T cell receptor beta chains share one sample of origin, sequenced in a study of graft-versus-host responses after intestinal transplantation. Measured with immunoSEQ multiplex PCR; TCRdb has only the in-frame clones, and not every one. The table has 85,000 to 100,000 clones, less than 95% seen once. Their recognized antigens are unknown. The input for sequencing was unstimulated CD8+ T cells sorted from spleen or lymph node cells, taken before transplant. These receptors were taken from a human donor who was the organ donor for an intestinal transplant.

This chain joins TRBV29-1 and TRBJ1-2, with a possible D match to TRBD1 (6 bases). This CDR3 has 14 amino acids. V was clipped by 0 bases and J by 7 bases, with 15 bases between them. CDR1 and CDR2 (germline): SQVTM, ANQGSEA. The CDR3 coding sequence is TGCAGCGTTGAAGATCATGGACAGAGAGGTGGCTACACCTTC. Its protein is CSVEDHGQRGGYTF.

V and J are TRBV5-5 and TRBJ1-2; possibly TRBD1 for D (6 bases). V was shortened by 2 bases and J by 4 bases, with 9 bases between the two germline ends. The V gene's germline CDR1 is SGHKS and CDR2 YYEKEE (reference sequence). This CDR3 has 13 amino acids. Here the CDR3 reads CASSFDRTYGYTF. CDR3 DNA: TGTGCCAGCAGCTTCGACAGGACCTATGGCTACACCTTC.

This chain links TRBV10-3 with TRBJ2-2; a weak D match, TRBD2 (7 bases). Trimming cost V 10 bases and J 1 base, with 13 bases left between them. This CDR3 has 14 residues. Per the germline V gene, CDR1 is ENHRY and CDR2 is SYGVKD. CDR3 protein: CATGGGVNTGELFF. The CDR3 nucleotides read TGTGCCACGGGCGGGGGCGTGAACACCGGGGAGCTGTTTTTT.

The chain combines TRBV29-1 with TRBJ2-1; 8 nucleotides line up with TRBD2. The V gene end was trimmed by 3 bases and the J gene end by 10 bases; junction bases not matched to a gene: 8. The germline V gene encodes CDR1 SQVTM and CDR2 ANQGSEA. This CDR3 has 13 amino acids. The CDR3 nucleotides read TGCAGCGTTGATAGGTTAGCGGGACAAGAGCAGTTCTTC. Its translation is CSVDRLAGQEQFF.

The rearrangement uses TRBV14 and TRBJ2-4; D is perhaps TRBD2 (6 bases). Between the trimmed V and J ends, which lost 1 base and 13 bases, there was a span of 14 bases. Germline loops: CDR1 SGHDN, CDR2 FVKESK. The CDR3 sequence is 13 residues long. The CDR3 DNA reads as TGTGCCAGCAGCCAAGCGGTGGGAGGCCCCCAGTACTTC. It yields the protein CASSQAVGGPQYF. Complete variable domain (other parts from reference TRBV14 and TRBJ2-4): EAGVTQFPSHSVIEKGQTVTLRCDPISGHDNLYWYRRVMGKEIKFLLHFVKESKQDESGMPNNRFLAERTGGTYSTLKVQPAELEDSGVYFCASSQAVGGPQYFGAGTRLSVL.

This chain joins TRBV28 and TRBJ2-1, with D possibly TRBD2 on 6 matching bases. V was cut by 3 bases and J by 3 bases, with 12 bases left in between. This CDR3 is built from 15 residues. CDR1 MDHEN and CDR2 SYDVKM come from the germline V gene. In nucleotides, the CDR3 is TGTGCCAGCAGTTTGCGTAGGAGGGACTACAATGAGCAGTTCTTC. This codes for CASSLRRRDYNEQFF.

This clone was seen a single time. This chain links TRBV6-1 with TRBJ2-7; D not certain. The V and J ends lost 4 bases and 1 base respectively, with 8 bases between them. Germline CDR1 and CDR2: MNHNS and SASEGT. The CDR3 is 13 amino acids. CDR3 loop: CASSGPNSYEQYF. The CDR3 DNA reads TGTGCCAGCAGTGGGCCCAATTCCTACGAGCAGTACTTC.

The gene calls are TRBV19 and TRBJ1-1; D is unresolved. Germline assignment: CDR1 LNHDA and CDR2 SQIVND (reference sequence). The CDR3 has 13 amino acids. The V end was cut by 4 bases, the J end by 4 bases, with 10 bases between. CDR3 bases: TGTGCCAGTAGTAAGACTATGAGCACTGAAGCTTTCTTT. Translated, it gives CASSKTMSTEAFF.

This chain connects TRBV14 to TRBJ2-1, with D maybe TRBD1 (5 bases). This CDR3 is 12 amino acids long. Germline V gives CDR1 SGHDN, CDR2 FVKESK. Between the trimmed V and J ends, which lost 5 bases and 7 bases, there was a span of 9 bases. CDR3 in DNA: TGTGCCAGCAGCACCTCAGGGAATGAGCAGTTCTTC. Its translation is CASSTSGNEQFF.

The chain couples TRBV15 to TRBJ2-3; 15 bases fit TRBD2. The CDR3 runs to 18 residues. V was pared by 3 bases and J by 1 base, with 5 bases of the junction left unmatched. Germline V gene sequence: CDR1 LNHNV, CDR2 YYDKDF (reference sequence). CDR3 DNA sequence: TGTGCCACCAGCAGGGGACTAGCGGGGGGCCTTCGCACAGATACGCAGTATTTT. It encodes CATSRGLAGGLRTDTQYF. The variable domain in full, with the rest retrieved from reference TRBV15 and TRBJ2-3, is DAMVIQNPRYQVTQFGKPVTLSCSQTLNHNVMYWYQQKSSQAPKLLFHYYDKDFNNEADTPDNFQSRRPNTSFCFLDIRSPGLGDTAMYLCATSRGLAGGLRTDTQYFGPGTRLTVL.

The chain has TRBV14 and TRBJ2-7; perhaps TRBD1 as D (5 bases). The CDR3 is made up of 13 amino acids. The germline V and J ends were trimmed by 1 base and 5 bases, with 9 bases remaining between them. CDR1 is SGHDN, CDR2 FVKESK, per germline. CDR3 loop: CASSQVLRDEQYF. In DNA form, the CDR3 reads TGTGCCAGCAGCCAAGTGCTCAGGGACGAGCAGTACTTC.

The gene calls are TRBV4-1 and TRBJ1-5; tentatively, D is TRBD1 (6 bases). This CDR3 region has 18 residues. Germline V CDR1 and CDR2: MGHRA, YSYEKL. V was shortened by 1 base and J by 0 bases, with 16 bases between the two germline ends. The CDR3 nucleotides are TGCGCCAGCAGCCAAGGGACAGCCTCCCCGGATAGCAATCAGCCCCAGCATTTT. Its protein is CASSQGTASPDSNQPQHF.

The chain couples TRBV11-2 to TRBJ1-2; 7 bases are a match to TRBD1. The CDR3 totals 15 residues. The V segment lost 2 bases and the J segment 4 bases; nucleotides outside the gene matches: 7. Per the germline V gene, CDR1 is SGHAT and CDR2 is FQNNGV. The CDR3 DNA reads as TGTGCCAGCAGCTTACAACCAGGACAGGTCTATGGCTACACCTTC. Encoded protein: CASSLQPGQVYGYTF.

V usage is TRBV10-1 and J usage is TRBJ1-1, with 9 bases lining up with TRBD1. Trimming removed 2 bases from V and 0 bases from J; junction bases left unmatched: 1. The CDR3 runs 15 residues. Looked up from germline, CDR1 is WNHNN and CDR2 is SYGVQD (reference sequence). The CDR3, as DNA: TGCGCCAGCAGTGAGACAGGGGGCCTGAACACTGAAGCTTTCTTT. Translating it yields CASSETGGLNTEAFF.

In DNA, the CDR3 is TGTGCCAGCAGCTTAGGTCTTTTGGAGCAGTACTTC. Its translation is CASSLGLLEQYF. The gene calls are TRBV11-3 and TRBJ2-7; D remains unclear. The V end was cut by 1 base, the J end by 7 bases, with 8 bases between. This CDR3 region has 12 residues. Germline loops: CDR1 SGHNT, CDR2 YENEEA.

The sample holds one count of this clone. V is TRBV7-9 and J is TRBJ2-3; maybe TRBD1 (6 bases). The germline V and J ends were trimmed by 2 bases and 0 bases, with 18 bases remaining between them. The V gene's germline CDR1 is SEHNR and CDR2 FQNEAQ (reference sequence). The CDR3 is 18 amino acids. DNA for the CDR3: TGTGCCAGCAGCTTAAGGGGGTCGGGCGGCTCAAGCACAGATACGCAGTATTTT. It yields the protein CASSLRGSGGSSTDTQYF.

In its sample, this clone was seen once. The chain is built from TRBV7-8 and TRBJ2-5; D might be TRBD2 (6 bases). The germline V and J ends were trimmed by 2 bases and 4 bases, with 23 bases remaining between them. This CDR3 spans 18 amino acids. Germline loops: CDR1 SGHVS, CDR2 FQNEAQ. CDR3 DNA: TGTGCCAGCAGCTTAACATTGGTGGCGGGGTCGGGTAGAGAGACCCAGTACTTC. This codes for CASSLTLVAGSGRETQYF.

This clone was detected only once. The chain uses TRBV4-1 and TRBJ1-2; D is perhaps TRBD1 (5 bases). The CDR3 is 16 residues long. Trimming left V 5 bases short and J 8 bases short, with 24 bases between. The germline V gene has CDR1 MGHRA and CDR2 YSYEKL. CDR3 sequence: CASSLSRTRGWEGYTF. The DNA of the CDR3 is TGCGCCAGCAGCTTATCGCGTACTCGGGGGTGGGAGGGCTACACCTTC.

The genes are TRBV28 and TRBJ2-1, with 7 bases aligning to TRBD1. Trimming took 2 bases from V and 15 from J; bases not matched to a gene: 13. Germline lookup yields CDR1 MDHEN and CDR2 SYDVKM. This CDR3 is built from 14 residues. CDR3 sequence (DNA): TGTGCCAGCAGTTTAGTCCGACGGAAACAGGGGCCGTTCTTC. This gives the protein CASSLVRRKQGPFF.

The CDR3 protein is CASSHWEGGQPQHF. The CDR3 DNA follows: TGCGCCAGCAGCCACTGGGAAGGGGGACAGCCCCAGCATTTT. V gene TRBV4-1 combines with J gene TRBJ1-5; weak D call: TRBD1 (6 bases). Germline CDR1 reads MGHRA; CDR2 reads YSYEKL. V was pared by 3 bases and J by 7 bases, with 13 bases between. The length of the CDR3 is 14 residues.